The 24 T cell receptor beta chains below were found in one sample sequenced in a study of CD8+ T cells in alopecia areata. Treatment of the sample: oral pan-JAK inhibitor, 5-10 mg twice daily. The authors extracted RNA and reverse transcribed it into cDNA as the sequencing template. Sequenced by immunoSEQ multiplex PCR; TCRdb stores in-frame clones only, minus some. Seen here are around 270,000 clones, roughly 64% observed once, and the top ten hold around 1.7%. The material was CD4+ T cells sorted from blood, obtained at week 24, from a patient treated with tofacitinib. The receptors shown here come from a human donor with alopecia areata.

This clone was found once. Distinct nucleotide sequences in the sample also encode this CDR3. In DNA form, the CDR3 reads TGCGCCAGCAGCCACTCGGGACCCAAAGAGACCCAGTACTTC. Protein sequence: CASSHSGPKETQYF. The chain joins TRBV4-1 to TRBJ2-5; D is tentatively TRBD1 or TRBD2 (5 bases each). This CDR3 comprises 14 residues. Per the germline V gene, CDR1 is MGHRA and CDR2 is YSYEKL. Trimming took 3 bases from V and 3 from J, leaving 11 bases between them.

This chain joins TRBV5-4 and TRBJ2-7; 9 bases line up with TRBD2. The J segment lost 5 bases and the V segment lost 0 bases, leaving 9 bases of the junction unmatched. Germline CDR1 reads SGHNT; CDR2 reads YYREEE (reference sequence). This CDR3 has 16 amino acids. CDR3 region: CASSLAAGGFRNEQYF. CDR3 nucleotide sequence: TGTGCCAGCAGCTTGGCGGCGGGGGGGTTCAGGAACGAGCAGTACTTC. Using reference TRBV5-4 and TRBJ2-7 for the parts outside the CDR3, the full variable domain is ETGVTQSPTHLIKTRGQQVTLRCSSQSGHNTVSWYQQALGQGPQFIFQYYREEENGRGNFPPRFSGLQFPNYSSELNVNALELDDSALYLCASSLAAGGFRNEQYFGPGTRLTVT.

V and J are TRBV9 and TRBJ1-4; 7 bases agree with TRBD1. J was trimmed by 14 bases and V by 3 bases; bases with no gene match: 7. The CDR3 sequence is 12 residues long. The germline CDR1 and CDR2 sequences are SGDLS and YYNGEE. This CDR3 is CASSGIQGRLFF. CDR3 DNA sequence: TGTGCCAGCAGCGGAATACAGGGGAGGCTGTTTTTT.

The chain is built from TRBV27 and TRBJ2-5, with TRBD2 matching over 15 bases. J was trimmed by 4 bases and V by 2 bases; bases with no gene match: 2. The CDR3 spans 16 residues. Per germline, CDR1 MNHEY and CDR2 SMNVEV (reference sequence). CDR3 sequence (DNA): TGTGCCAGCAGTTTAGGACTAGCGGGGGGGCGAGAGACCCAGTACTTC. Translating it yields CASSLGLAGGRETQYF.

This chain joins TRBV9 and TRBJ2-7; TRBD1 matches 7 bases. Losses at the gene ends were 2 bases for V and 3 bases for J; bases not matched to a gene: 5. CDR3 length equals 14 residues. The germline gives CDR1 SGDLS, CDR2 YYNGEE. CDR3 bases: TGTGCCAGCAGCGTCCGGGACAGCCGCTACGAGCAGTACTTC. Protein sequence: CASSVRDSRYEQYF.

The genes are TRBV25-1 and TRBJ1-1, with no clear D. V dropped 3 bases and J dropped 4 bases, with 6 bases sitting between them. Germline loops: CDR1 MGHDK, CDR2 SYGVNS. The CDR3 is made up of 12 amino acids. The CDR3 region is CASSDPGTEAFF. CDR3 nucleotide sequence: TGTGCCAGCAGTGACCCGGGCACTGAAGCTTTCTTT.

The V gene is TRBV4-1, the J gene TRBJ2-6; D call uncertain. Trimming pared 4 bases from V and 5 bases from J, leaving 21 bases between. Germline CDR1 and CDR2: MGHRA and YSYEKL. The CDR3 runs to 18 residues. CDR3 nucleotide sequence: TGCGCCAGCAGCCTGCAACCAAGCGAGTACATCTGGGCCAACGTCCTGACTTTC. It codes for CASSLQPSEYIWANVLTF.

The CDR3 is CSARGGLPKNIQYF. CDR3 coding DNA: TGCTCCGCGCGCGGGGGCCTTCCCAAAAACATTCAGTACTTC. V gene TRBV29-1 combines with J gene TRBJ2-4, with D possibly being TRBD2 (7 bases). The CDR3 has 14 residues. Germline V gives CDR1 SQVTM, CDR2 ANQGSEA.

V gene TRBV28 combines with J gene TRBJ2-3, with D perhaps TRBD2 (5 bases). Between the trimmed V and J ends, which lost 8 bases and 8 bases, there was a span of 14 bases. The CDR3 totals 12 residues. Germline-derived CDR1 and CDR2 are MDHEN and SYDVKM. The CDR3 DNA reads TGTGCCAGCCGACTACCCGCGGGTACGCAGTATTTT. It codes for CASRLPAGTQYF.

This clone was picked up a small number of times. This sequence joins TRBV7-2 and TRBJ2-2; no clear D. From germline, CDR1 is SGHTA and CDR2 FQGNSA. CDR3 length equals 13 residues. V shed 4 bases and J shed 5 bases, with 8 bases lying between them. The CDR3 region has the DNA TGTGCCAGCAGCTCCGGACCTACCGGGGAGCTGTTTTTT. Amino acids: CASSSGPTGELFF.

This clone was seen just once. V gene TRBV2 combines with J gene TRBJ2-5; D tentatively reads TRBD1 or TRBD2 (5 bases each). Trimming left V 6 bases short and J 1 base short, with 9 bases between. The V gene's germline CDR1 is SNHLY and CDR2 FYNNEI. The CDR3 length is 13 residues. This chain's CDR3 is CASSRDGQETQYF. CDR3 bases: TGTGCCAGCAGCAGGGACGGCCAAGAGACCCAGTACTTC.

This clone was seen a few times. The CDR3 nucleotides read TGTGCCAGCAGCCGCTCGGTTGGCGGGGACTCCTACGAGCAGTACTTC. The encoded protein is CASSRSVGGDSYEQYF. V is TRBV7-2 and J is TRBJ2-7, with D tentatively TRBD2 (6 bases). This CDR3 has 16 amino acids. Germline assignment: CDR1 SGHTA and CDR2 FQGNSA. Deletions cut 5 bases from V and 0 bases from J, with 17 bases between.

V usage is TRBV2 and J usage is TRBJ2-6, with D possibly TRBD2 on 6 matching bases. Germline V CDR1 and CDR2: SNHLY, FYNNEI. V lost 4 bases, J lost 0 bases, and 19 bases lay in between. The CDR3 runs to 19 residues. The CDR3: CASSAGTGALGSGANVLTF. Here the CDR3 DNA reads TGTGCCAGCAGTGCCGGGACGGGAGCCCTGGGCTCTGGGGCCAACGTCCTGACTTTC.

This chain joins TRBV15 and TRBJ2-3; D unresolved. The V gene's germline CDR1 is LNHNV and CDR2 YYDKDF (reference sequence). This CDR3 contains 17 residues. V was pared by 0 bases and J by 3 bases, with 16 bases between. The CDR3 DNA reads TGTGCCACCAGCAGAGATCCAGGAGTACAGCTTACAGATACGCAGTATTTT. Protein product: CATSRDPGVQLTDTQYF.

The table lists this clone with a count of one. The rearrangement uses TRBV2 and TRBJ1-1; perhaps TRBD1 as D (5 bases). The CDR3 has 11 residues. From germline, CDR1 is SNHLY and CDR2 FYNNEI. V lost 7 bases and J 6 bases, leaving 9 bases between the germline ends. In nucleotides, the CDR3 is TGTGCCAGCATCCTGGGGCCTGAAGCTTTCTTT. Encoded protein: CASILGPEAFF.

This sequence joins TRBV6-5 and TRBJ2-1, with D unresolved. The V end lost 6 bases, the J end lost 7 bases, and 13 bases lay between the germline ends. The CDR3 covers 13 residues. Germline V gene data show CDR1 as MNHEY and CDR2 as SVGAGI. CDR3 protein: CASSPRVSNEQFF. The DNA for the CDR3 is TGTGCCAGCAGCCCCCGGGTGTCGAATGAGCAGTTCTTC.

This clone was picked up a small number of times. The chain has TRBV29-1 and TRBJ1-1; D may be TRBD1 (6 bases). The V and J ends lost 8 bases and 2 bases respectively, with 12 bases between them. CDR1 and CDR2 from the germline V gene are SQVTM and ANQGSEA. The CDR3 has 12 residues. CDR3: CSSRGFNTEAFF. CDR3 bases: TGCAGCTCCAGGGGATTCAACACTGAAGCTTTCTTT.

This sequence joins TRBV2 and TRBJ1-6; perhaps TRBD1 as D (5 bases). The germline CDR1 and CDR2 sequences are SNHLY and FYNNEI. The CDR3 is 12 amino acids. V was clipped by 5 bases and J by 7 bases, with 6 bases between them. CDR3 in DNA: TGTGCCAGCAGTCGGGGGAATTCACCCCTCCACTTT. Protein product: CASSRGNSPLHF.

This clone has only a few counts. The V and J genes are TRBV5-5 and TRBJ1-4; 8 bases fit TRBD1. With V trimmed by 4 bases and J by 3 bases, 2 bases remained unmatched. The CDR3 extends over 14 amino acids. The germline CDR1 and CDR2 sequences are SGHKS and YYEKEE (reference sequence). CDR3 in amino acids: CASSMTGANEKLFF. The CDR3 DNA reads as TGTGCCAGCAGCATGACAGGGGCTAATGAAAAACTGTTTTTT.

This clone was found a few times. The same CDR3 also results from other DNA sequences found in this sample. The CDR3 region has the DNA TGCAGCGTAGCCGGGACTGCCTACGAGCAGTACTTC. This codes for CSVAGTAYEQYF. The J gene is TRBJ2-7, the V gene TRBV29-1, with D possibly TRBD2 on 6 matching bases. This CDR3 is built from 12 residues. CDR1 and CDR2 (germline): SQVTM, ANQGSEA. The V gene lost 6 bases and the J gene lost 2 bases, with 11 bases spanning the gap.

The chain carries TRBV29-1 and TRBJ1-5; D may be TRBD1 (6 bases). Trimming shortened V by 2 bases and J by 6 bases, and 20 bases separated the two germline ends. The germline CDR1 and CDR2 sequences are SQVTM and ANQGSEA. The CDR3 spans 16 residues. DNA for the CDR3: TGCAGCGTTGAAATTCCGGGACCCACAGGGAGTCAGCCCCAGCATTTT. Protein: CSVEIPGPTGSQPQHF. The whole variable domain, remainder taken from reference TRBV29-1 and TRBJ1-5, is SAVISQKPSRDICQRGTSLTIQCQVDSQVTMMFWYRQQPGQSLTLIATANQGSEATYESGFVIDKFPISRPNLTFSTLTVSNMSPEDSSIYLCSVEIPGPTGSQPQHFGDGTRLSIL.

The CDR3 DNA reads as TGCAGCGTTGAGCCTCCCCAGGGATTTTTGGGCTACGAGCAGTACTTC. This gives the protein CSVEPPQGFLGYEQYF. The chain couples TRBV29-1 to TRBJ2-7, with D possibly matching TRBD1 (5 bases). The CDR3 length is 16 residues. The V gene's germline CDR1 is SQVTM and CDR2 ANQGSEA. The germline V and J ends were trimmed by 3 bases and 3 bases, with 21 bases remaining between them.

The DNA for the CDR3 is TGTGCCAGCAGCCCCCAGGGTCACACAGATACGCAGTATTTT. It specifies CASSPQGHTDTQYF. This rearrangement joins TRBV5-4 to TRBJ2-3; tentative D call: TRBD1 (5 bases). The CDR3 extends over 14 amino acids. Between the trimmed V and J ends, which lost 4 bases and 2 bases, there was a span of 11 bases. CDR1 SGHNT and CDR2 YYREEE come from the germline V gene (reference sequence).

The rearrangement joins TRBV5-6 to TRBJ2-1; D uncertain. Germline V CDR1 and CDR2: SGHDT, YYEEEE. The germline V and J ends were trimmed by 4 bases and 7 bases, with 15 bases remaining between them. The CDR3 spans 14 residues. The CDR3 is CASSKRTGLNEQFF. The CDR3 region has the DNA TGTGCCAGCAGCAAAAGGACGGGCCTGAATGAGCAGTTCTTC.